Following are 16 T cell receptor beta chains from one sample sequenced in a study of cytomegalovirus exposure and HLA in healthy donors. The PCR employed 60 Vbeta primers together with 13 Jbeta primers. This table comes from immunoSEQ multiplex PCR, and its TCRdb copy is limited to in-frame clones, with some not included. Here the sample spans 85,000 to 130,000 clones, nearly 80% being singletons. Material: PBMCs. These receptors all come from a man in his 60s in good health and CMV-seropositive.

J is TRBJ2-1 and V is TRBV15, with unresolved D. The V end was cut by 3 bases, the J end by 8 bases, with 8 bases between. The CDR3 is 12 amino acids. CDR1 and CDR2 (germline): LNHNV, YYDKDF (reference sequence). The CDR3 loop reads CATSSLNDEQFF. CDR3 DNA: TGTGCCACCAGCAGCCTTAATGATGAGCAGTTCTTC.

The chain links TRBV20-1 to TRBJ2-7; D gene ambiguous. The germline CDR1 and CDR2 sequences are DFQATT and SNEGSKA (reference sequence). CDR3 length: 11 residues. V lost 6 bases and J lost 4, with 10 bases in between. The chain's CDR3 is CSAKTGYEQYF. CDR3 nucleotide sequence: TGCAGTGCCAAAACGGGTTACGAGCAGTACTTC.

As DNA, the CDR3 is TGTGCCAGCAGCGTAACCGGACTAGCGGGGGGGCGGACCTACAATGAGCAGTTCTTC. It yields the protein CASSVTGLAGGRTYNEQFF. The chain recombines TRBV9 with TRBJ2-1; 15 nucleotides line up with TRBD2. The CDR3 is made up of 19 amino acids. Unmatched junction bases numbered 7, after V lost 1 base and J lost 2 bases. CDR1 is SGDLS and CDR2 is YYNGEE in the germline V gene.

The chain links TRBV13 to TRBJ2-3, with 12 bases matching TRBD2. The CDR3 consists of 19 residues. The trim removed 1 base at V and 0 bases at J, leaving 8 bases unmatched. The V gene's germline CDR1 is PRHDT and CDR2 FYEKMQ (reference sequence). The CDR3 protein is CASSLAWTSGATSTDTQYF. Written as DNA, the CDR3 is TGTGCCAGCAGCTTAGCCTGGACTAGCGGGGCCACTAGCACAGATACGCAGTATTTT.

The chain recombines TRBV19 with TRBJ1-5, with 9 bases lining up with TRBD1. This CDR3 spans 15 amino acids. Germline-derived CDR1 and CDR2 are LNHDA and SQIVND (reference sequence). V lost 6 bases to trimming and J lost 6 bases; unmatched junction nucleotides: 9. This CDR3 reads CASSRDRGGSQPQHF. The CDR3 region has the DNA TGTGCCAGTAGCCGCGACAGGGGGGGATCTCAGCCCCAGCATTTT.

A note on this clone: One junction end disagrees with the germline gene, perhaps due to a read error. The same CDR3 arises from other DNA sequences in this sample as well. The rearrangement links TRBV19 to TRBJ2-7, with 7 bases fitting TRBD1. This CDR3 is built from 13 residues. Germline V gene data show CDR1 as LNHDA and CDR2 as SQIVND (reference sequence). The CDR3 sequence: CASSRDSSYEQYF. DNA for the CDR3: TGCGCCAGTAGTAGGGACAGCTCCTACGAGCAGTACTTC.

The chain carries TRBV18 and TRBJ1-3; 10 positions match TRBD1. Per germline, CDR1 KGHSH and CDR2 LQKENI. The CDR3 runs 14 residues. Trimming took 6 bases from V and 6 from J; bases not matched to a gene: 5. The DNA for the CDR3 is TGTGCCAGCTCCACCGGGACAGGGGCAAACACCATATATTTT. It yields the protein CASSTGTGANTIYF.

The rearrangement uses TRBV14 and TRBJ2-3, with 8 positions matching TRBD1. The junction had 7 bases not matched to a gene; V was cut back by 8 bases and J by 0 bases. The germline V gene encodes CDR1 SGHDN and CDR2 FVKESK. This CDR3 is 15 amino acids long. CDR3 protein: CASLRTGQSTDTQYF. In DNA, the CDR3 is TGTGCCAGCTTACGGACAGGGCAGAGCACAGATACGCAGTATTTT.

The chain recombines TRBV21-1 with TRBJ1-4; the tabulated D call, TRBD1, remains unverified against the DNA. TRBV21-1 is labeled a pseudogene. CDR3 length: 16 residues. In DNA form, the CDR3 reads TGTGCCAGCCGATTAATAATAGACAGGGTGAGGGAAAAACTGTTTTTT. Amino acid sequence: CASRLIIDRVREKLFF.

The genes are TRBV7-9 and TRBJ1-1, with D possibly matching TRBD1 (6 bases). This CDR3 spans 19 amino acids. The germline CDR1 and CDR2 sequences are SEHNR and FQNEAQ (reference sequence). Trimming left V 5 bases short and J 4 bases short, with 29 bases between. CDR3 sequence: CASSVMLLTGPVRGTEAFF. Here the CDR3 DNA reads TGTGCCAGCAGCGTCATGCTTCTGACAGGCCCTGTGAGGGGCACTGAAGCTTTCTTT. The full variable domain, with the rest looked up from reference TRBV7-9 and TRBJ1-1, is DTGVSQNPRHKITKRGQNVTFRCDPISEHNRLYWYRQTLGQGPEFLTYFQNEAQLEKSRLLSDRFSAERPKGSFSTLEIQRTEQGDSAMYLCASSVMLLTGPVRGTEAFFGQGTRLTVV.

This clone was observed a few times. The chain is built from TRBV6-6 and TRBJ2-7, with 8 bases fitting TRBD2. This CDR3 spans 13 amino acids. The germline V gene encodes CDR1 MNHNY and CDR2 SVGAGI (reference sequence). With 8 bases clipped from V and 0 bases from J, the junction kept 3 bases outside the gene matches. The CDR3 sequence is CASRGGHSYEQYF. CDR3 DNA: TGTGCCAGCCGGGGGGGGCACTCCTACGAGCAGTACTTC.

This clone was seen just once. The DNA of the CDR3 is TGTGCCAGCAACAACGCGGGACAGGGATATTCCTCCTACGAGCAGTACTTC. Translating gives CASNNAGQGYSSYEQYF. The genes are TRBV7-2 and TRBJ2-7, with 9 nucleotides matching TRBD1. V lost 7 bases, J lost 0 bases, and 13 bases stayed unmatched. Germline V gene lookup returns CDR1 SGHTA and CDR2 FQGNSA. CDR3 length equals 17 residues.

The J gene is TRBJ1-2, the V gene TRBV5-6; 9 positions match TRBD1. Germline V lookup: CDR1 SGHDT, CDR2 YYEEEE. With V trimmed by 4 bases and J by 4 bases, 5 bases remained unmatched. The CDR3 consists of 14 residues. CDR3 coding DNA: TGTGCCAGCAGCCTTGGACAGGGGAGCTATGGCTACACCTTC. Its protein is CASSLGQGSYGYTF.

The DNA of the CDR3 is TGTGCCAGCAATTCCCCCGGGGGGCCGGAGACCCAGTACTTC. Its protein product is CASNSPGGPETQYF. The rearrangement links TRBV28 to TRBJ2-5, with D perhaps matching TRBD2 (7 bases). CDR3 size: 14 residues. Germline values: CDR1 MDHEN, CDR2 SYDVKM. Trimming removed 7 bases from V and 5 bases from J, with 17 bases in between.

This clone was recorded a few times. The junction differs from germline at one of its ends, possibly a read error. The chain links TRBV7-9 to TRBJ1-1; D remains ambiguous. Per the germline V gene, CDR1 is SEHNR and CDR2 is FQNEAQ (reference sequence). The CDR3 has 12 residues. CDR3 sequence (DNA): TGTTCCAGCAGCCCTGACATCAGGGAAGCTTTCTTT. It is translated as CSSSPDIREAFF.

V usage is TRBV19 and J usage is TRBJ2-7, with D perhaps TRBD1 (7 bases). CDR3 length: 15 amino acids. Germline CDR1 and CDR2: LNHDA and SQIVND (reference sequence). The V gene lost 3 bases and the J gene lost 0 bases, with 12 bases spanning the gap. This CDR3 is CASSIGGGLSYEQYF. CDR3 in DNA: TGTGCCAGTAGTATCGGAGGGGGCCTCTCCTACGAGCAGTACTTC.